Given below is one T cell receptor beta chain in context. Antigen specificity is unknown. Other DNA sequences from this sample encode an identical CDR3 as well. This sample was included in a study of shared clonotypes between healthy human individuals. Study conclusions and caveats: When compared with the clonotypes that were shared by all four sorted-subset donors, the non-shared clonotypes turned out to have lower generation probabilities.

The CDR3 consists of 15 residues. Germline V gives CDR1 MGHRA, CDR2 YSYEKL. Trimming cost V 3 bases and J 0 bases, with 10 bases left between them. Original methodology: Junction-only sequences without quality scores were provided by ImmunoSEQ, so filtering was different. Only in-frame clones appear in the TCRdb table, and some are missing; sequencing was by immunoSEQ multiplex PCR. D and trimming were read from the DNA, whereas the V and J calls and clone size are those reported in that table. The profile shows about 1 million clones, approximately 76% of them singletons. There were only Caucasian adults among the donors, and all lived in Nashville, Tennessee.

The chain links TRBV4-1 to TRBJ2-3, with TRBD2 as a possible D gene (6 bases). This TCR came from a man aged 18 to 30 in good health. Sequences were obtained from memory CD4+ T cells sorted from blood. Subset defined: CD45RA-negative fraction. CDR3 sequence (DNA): TGCGCCAGCAGCCAGGCCGGGACTAGCACAGATACGCAGTATTTT. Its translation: CASSQAGTSTDTQYF.